This TCR beta chain originates from a study of blood T cell repertoires in COVID-19. Sequenced by immunoSEQ multiplex PCR; TCRdb stores in-frame clones only, minus some. This table has 90,000 to 140,000 clones, less than 90% appearing once. The table lists this clone with a few counts. V dropped 6 bases and J dropped 7 bases, with 19 bases sitting between them. CDR1 is MDHEN and CDR2 is SYDVKM in the germline V gene. This CDR3 has 15 residues. This clonotype originated in a man aged 45-60 years with acute or convalescent COVID-19. Sequenced sample: peripheral blood. The V call is TRBV28, the J call TRBJ2-1, with D perhaps TRBD2 (7 bases). The CDR3 DNA sequence: TGTGCCAGCAGACGCAGGGGCGGGAGACTTAATGAGCAGTTCTTC. Its protein product is CASRRRGGRLNEQFF.